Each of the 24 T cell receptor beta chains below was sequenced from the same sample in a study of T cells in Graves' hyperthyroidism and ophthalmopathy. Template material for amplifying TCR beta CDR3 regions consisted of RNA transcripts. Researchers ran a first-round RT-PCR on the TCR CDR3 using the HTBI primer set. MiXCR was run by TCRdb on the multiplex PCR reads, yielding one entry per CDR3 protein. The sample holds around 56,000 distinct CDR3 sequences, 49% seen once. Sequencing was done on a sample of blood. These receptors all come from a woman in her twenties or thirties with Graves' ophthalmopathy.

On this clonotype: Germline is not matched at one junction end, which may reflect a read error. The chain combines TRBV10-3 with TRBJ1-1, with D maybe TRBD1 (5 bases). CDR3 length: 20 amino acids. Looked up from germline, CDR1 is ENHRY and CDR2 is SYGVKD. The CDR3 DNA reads TGTGCCAGCAGTTTACCCCACCAGGGTCGGACCGTCGGTATGAACACTGAAGCTTTCTTT. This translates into CASSLPHQGRTVGMNTEAFF.

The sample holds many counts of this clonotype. CDR3 residues: CASTSGGSYTGELFF. The CDR3 bases are TGTGCCAGCACCTCGGGGGGGAGCTACACCGGGGAGCTGTTTTTT. The V gene is TRBV7-9, the J gene TRBJ2-2; 8 nucleotides match TRBD2. Trimming cost V 7 bases and J 3 bases; bases outside gene matches: 7. The CDR3 consists of 15 residues. Germline V gene sequence: CDR1 SEHNR, CDR2 FQNEAQ (reference sequence).

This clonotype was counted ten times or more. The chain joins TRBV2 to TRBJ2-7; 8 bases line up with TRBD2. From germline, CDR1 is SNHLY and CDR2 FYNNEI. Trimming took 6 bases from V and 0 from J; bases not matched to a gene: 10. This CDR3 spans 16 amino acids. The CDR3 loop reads CASSPGESGSSYEQYF. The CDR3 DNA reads TGTGCCAGCAGCCCGGGGGAAAGCGGGAGCTCCTACGAGCAGTACTTC.

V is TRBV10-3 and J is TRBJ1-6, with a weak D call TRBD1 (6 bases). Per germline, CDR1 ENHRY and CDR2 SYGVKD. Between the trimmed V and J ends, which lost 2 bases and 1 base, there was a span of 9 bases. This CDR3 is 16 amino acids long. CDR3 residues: CAISETQGSYNSPLHF. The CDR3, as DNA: TGTGCCATCAGTGAGACACAGGGATCCTATAATTCACCCCTCCACTTT.

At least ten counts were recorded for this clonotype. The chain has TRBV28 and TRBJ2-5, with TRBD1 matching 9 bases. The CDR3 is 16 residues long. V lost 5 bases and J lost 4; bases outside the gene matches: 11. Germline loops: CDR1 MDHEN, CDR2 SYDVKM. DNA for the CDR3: TGTGCCAGCAGTGCCCTGAGGGACAGGGTGGGAGAGACCCAGTACTTC. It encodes CASSALRDRVGETQYF.

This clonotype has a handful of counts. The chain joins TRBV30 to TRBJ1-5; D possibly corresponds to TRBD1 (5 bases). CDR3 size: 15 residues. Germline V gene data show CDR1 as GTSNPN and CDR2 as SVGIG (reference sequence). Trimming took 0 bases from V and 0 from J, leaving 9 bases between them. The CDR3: CAWSVAGPSNQPQHF. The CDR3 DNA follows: TGTGCCTGGAGTGTAGCAGGGCCTAGCAATCAGCCCCAGCATTTT.

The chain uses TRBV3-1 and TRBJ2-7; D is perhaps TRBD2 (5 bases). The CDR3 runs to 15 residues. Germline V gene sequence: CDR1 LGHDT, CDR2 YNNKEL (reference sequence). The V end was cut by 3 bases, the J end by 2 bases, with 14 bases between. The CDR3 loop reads CASSQESGGAYEQYF. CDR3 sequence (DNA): TGTGCCAGCAGCCAGGAAAGCGGAGGCGCCTACGAGCAGTACTTC.

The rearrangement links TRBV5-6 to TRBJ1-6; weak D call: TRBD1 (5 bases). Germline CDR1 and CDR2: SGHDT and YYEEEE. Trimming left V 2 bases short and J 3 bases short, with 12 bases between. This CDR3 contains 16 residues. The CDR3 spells CASSFRGSFYNSPLHF. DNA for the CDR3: TGTGCCAGCAGCTTTAGGGGTTCCTTCTATAATTCACCCCTCCACTTT. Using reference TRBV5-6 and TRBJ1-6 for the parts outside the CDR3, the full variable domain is DAGVTQSPTHLIKTRGQQVTLRCSPKSGHDTVSWYQQALGQGPQFIFQYYEEEERQRGNFPDRFSGHQFPNYSSELNVNALLLGDSALYLCASSFRGSFYNSPLHFGNGTRLTVT.

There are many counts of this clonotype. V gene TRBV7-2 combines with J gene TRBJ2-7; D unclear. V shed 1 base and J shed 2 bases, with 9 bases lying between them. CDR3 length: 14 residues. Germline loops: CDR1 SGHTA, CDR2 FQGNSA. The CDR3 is CASSLDGFTYEQYF. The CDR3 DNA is TGTGCCAGCAGCTTAGACGGCTTCACCTACGAGCAGTACTTC. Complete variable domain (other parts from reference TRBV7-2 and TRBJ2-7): GAGVSQSPSNKVTEKGKDVELRCDPISGHTALYWYRQSLGQGLEFLIYFQGNSAPDKSGLPSDRFSAERTGGSVSTLTIQRTQQEDSAVYLCASSLDGFTYEQYFGPGTRLTVT.

The CDR3 spells CSAPPRLAGTNTGELFF. The CDR3 coding sequence is TGCAGTGCTCCCCCCAGGCTAGCGGGAACGAACACCGGGGAGCTGTTTTTT. The chain is built from TRBV20-1 and TRBJ2-2; 9 bases align to TRBD2. The V segment lost 5 bases and the J segment 0 bases; nucleotides outside the gene matches: 10. Looked up from germline, CDR1 is DFQATT and CDR2 is SNEGSKA (reference sequence). The CDR3 has 17 residues.

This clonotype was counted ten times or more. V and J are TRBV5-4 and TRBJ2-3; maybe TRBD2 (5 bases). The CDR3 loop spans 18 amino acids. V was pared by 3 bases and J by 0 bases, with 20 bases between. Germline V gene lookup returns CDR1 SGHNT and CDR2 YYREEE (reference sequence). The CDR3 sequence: CASSSPSYPGGSTDTQYF. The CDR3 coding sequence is TGTGCCAGCAGCTCACCATCCTACCCCGGAGGAAGCACAGATACGCAGTATTTT.

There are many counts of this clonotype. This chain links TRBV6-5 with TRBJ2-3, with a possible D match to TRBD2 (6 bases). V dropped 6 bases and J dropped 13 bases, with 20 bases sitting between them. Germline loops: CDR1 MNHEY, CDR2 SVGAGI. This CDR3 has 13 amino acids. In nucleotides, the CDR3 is TGTGCCAGCAGCCGGGGACTGACCAACCCGGAGTATTTT. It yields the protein CASSRGLTNPEYF.

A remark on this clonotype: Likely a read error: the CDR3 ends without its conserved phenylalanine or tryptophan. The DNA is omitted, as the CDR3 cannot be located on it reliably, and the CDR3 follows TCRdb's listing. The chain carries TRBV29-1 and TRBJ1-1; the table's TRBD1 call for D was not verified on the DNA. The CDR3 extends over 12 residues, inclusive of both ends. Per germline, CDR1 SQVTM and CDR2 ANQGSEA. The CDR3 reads CSVALVGTEAFC.

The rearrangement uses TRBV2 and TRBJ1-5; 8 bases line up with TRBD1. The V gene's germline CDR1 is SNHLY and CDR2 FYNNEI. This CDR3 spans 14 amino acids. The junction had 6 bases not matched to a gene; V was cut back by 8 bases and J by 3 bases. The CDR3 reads CASLDRANNQPQHF. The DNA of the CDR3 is TGTGCCAGCTTGGACAGGGCAAACAATCAGCCCCAGCATTTT.

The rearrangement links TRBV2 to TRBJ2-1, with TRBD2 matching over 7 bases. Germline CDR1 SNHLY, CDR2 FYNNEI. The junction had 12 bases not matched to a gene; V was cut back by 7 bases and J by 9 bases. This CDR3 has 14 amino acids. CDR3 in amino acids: CASTTGGRIGEQFF. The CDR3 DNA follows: TGTGCCAGCACGACTGGCGGGAGAATTGGTGAGCAGTTCTTC.

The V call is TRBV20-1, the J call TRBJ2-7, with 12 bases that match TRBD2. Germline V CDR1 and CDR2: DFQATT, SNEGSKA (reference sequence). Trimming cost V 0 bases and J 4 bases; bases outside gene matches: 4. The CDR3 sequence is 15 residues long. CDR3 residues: CSAREPGLAGYEQYF. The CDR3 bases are TGCAGTGCTAGAGAACCGGGACTAGCGGGTTACGAGCAGTACTTC.

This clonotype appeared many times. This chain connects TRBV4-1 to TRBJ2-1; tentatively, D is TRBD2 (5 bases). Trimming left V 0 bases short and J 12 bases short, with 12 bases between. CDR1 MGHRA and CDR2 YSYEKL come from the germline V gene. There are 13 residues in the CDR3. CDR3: CASSQDRARGQFF. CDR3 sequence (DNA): TGCGCCAGCAGCCAAGATAGGGCACGGGGGCAGTTCTTC.

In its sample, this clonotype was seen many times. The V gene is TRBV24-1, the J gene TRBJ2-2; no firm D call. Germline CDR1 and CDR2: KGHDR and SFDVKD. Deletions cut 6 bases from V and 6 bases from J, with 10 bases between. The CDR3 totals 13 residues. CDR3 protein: CATSRGLAGELFF. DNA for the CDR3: TGTGCCACCAGTCGCGGTTTGGCCGGGGAGCTGTTTTTT.

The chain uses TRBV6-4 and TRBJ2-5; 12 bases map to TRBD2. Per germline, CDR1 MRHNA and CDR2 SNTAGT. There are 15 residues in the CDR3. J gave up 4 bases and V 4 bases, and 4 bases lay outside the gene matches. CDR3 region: CASSALLAGGETQYF. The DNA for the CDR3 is TGTGCCAGCAGTGCCTTACTAGCGGGAGGAGAGACCCAGTACTTC.

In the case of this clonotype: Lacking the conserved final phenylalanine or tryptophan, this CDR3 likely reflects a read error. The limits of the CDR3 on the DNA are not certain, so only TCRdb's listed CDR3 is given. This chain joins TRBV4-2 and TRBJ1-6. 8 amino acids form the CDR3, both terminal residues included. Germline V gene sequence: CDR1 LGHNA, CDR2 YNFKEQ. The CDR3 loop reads CASSQGPV.

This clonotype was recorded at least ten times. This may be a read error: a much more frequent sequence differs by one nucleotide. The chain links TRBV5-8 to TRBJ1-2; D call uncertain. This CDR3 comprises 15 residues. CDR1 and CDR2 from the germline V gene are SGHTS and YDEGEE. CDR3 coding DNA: TGTGCCAGCAGCTTTGTGGGGATAGCTAACCATGGCTACACCTTC. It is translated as CASSFVGIANHGYTF.

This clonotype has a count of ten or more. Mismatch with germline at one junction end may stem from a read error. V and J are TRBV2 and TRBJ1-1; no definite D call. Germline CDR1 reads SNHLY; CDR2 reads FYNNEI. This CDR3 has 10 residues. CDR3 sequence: CASSEPLTEF. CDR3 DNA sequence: TGTGCCAGCAGTGAACCCCTTACAGAGTTT.

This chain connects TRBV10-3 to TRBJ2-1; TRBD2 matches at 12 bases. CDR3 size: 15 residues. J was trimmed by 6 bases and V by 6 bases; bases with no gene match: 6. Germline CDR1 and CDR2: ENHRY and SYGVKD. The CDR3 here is CAIRGLAGGINEQFF. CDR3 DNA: TGTGCCATCAGGGGCCTAGCGGGAGGGATCAATGAGCAGTTCTTC.

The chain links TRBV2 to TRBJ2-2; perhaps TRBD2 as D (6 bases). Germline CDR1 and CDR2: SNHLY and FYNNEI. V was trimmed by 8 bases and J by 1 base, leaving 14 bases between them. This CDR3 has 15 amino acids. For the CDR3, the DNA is TGTGCCAGCGGCTCGCTAGCGATGAACACCGGGGAGCTGTTTTTT. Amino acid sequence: CASGSLAMNTGELFF.